Sequencing of this TCR beta chain was carried out in a study of monozygotic twins with inflammatory bowel disease. Turning to this clonotype: Its antigen is unknown.

The CDR3 runs 15 residues. Germline lookup yields CDR1 SGHRS and CDR2 YFSETQ. Study-level findings and limits: Distinct T cell subtypes could not be told apart.

Two nested PCRs, roughly 17 and 9 cycles, amplified TCRalpha and TCRbeta cDNA. TCRdb reprocessed the 5' RACE reads and reports one entry per CDR3 protein, with no DNA. The sample has 330,000 or so distinct CDR3 sequences. This clonotype was obtained from a human donor with ulcerative colitis or Crohn's disease, or a healthy co-twin of an affected twin (not recorded which). Sequenced material: blood. This chain links TRBV5-1 with TRBJ1-2; TCRdb selects TRBD1, and the lack of DNA leaves this call unchecked. The CDR3 spells CASSLDNRGEYGYTF.